This T cell receptor beta chain was sequenced in a study of blood T cell repertoires in COVID-19. V was pared by 7 bases and J by 4 bases, with 19 bases between. Germline lookup yields CDR1 MNHEY and CDR2 SVGAGI. The CDR3 has 15 residues. Repertoires were generated with immunoSEQ multiplex PCR, while TCRdb's copy carries only in-frame clones and drops some. Among 130,000 to 150,000 clones listed, roughly 90% were seen once. Sequencing input: peripheral blood. V is TRBV6-5 and J is TRBJ1-1; D uncertain. The receptor was derived from a human donor in a cohort sampled during active COVID-19. The CDR3 bases are TGTGCCAGCACCGGCCTCGGGGTTGGGAGCACTGAAGCTTTCTTT. Amino acid sequence: CASTGLGVGSTEAFF.